This is a list of T cell receptor beta chains from one sample in a study of CD8+CD57+ T cells in acquired aplastic anemia. Using its own MiXCR run on the reads, TCRdb lists one record per CDR3 protein. This sample yields under 350,000 distinct CDR3 sequences, of which roughly 61% are seen a single time; 1% to 1.5% belongs to the top ten. The sequenced sample consisted of sorted CD4+, CD8+, or CD8+CD57+ T cells (not recorded which) from PBMCs. The receptors stem from a human donor with aplastic anemia. The conserved cysteine and the conserved F or W are not part of the CDR3 here. D genes are given only for firm matches.

D: TRBD1
J: TRBJ1-2
V: TRBV7-2
CDR3: ASSFQGDRAGYT

D: NA
J: TRBJ2-3
V: TRBV7-8
CDR3: ASSLAPHNTDTQY

D: NA
J: TRBJ2-1
V: TRBV11-3
CDR3: ASSLDLTGAGF

D: NA
J: TRBJ2-6
V: TRBV7-8
CDR3: ASSLSRPSGANVLT

D: TRBD2
J: TRBJ2-1
V: TRBV5-1
CDR3: ASRGLAEEQF

D: NA
J: TRBJ1-2
V: TRBV6-5
CDR3: ASSRDGSLNYGYT

D: NA
J: TRBJ2-2
V: TRBV9
CDR3: ASSVAGTGELF

D: NA
J: TRBJ2-1
V: TRBV10-3
CDR3: AISGVREQF

D: TRBD2
J: TRBJ2-3
V: TRBV9
CDR3: ASSVLAGGLGDTQY

D: NA
J: TRBJ2-1
V: TRBV9
CDR3: ASSVGPLNEQF

D: TRBD2
J: TRBJ2-1
V: TRBV24-1
CDR3: ATSDPSGGGDNEQF

D: TRBD2
J: TRBJ2-3
V: TRBV7-9
CDR3: ASSPTSVGDTQY

D: NA
J: TRBJ2-7
V: TRBV20-1
CDR3: SAPGHGGVGYEQY

D: NA
J: TRBJ2-3
V: TRBV7-2
CDR3: ASSLDRATDTQY

D: NA
J: TRBJ1-2
V: TRBV5-1
CDR3: ASTLGSGTPSNYGYT

D: NA
J: TRBJ1-1
V: TRBV29-1
CDR3: SVPWGAGGTEAF

D: NA
J: TRBJ2-2
V: TRBV4-2
CDR3: ASSHPPWGEQNTGELF